The sample holds a few counts of the clone carrying this T cell receptor (beta chain). With 4 bases clipped from V and 4 bases from J, the junction kept 15 bases outside the gene matches. CDR1 and CDR2 from the germline V gene are SGHAT and FQNNGV. The CDR3 is made up of 18 amino acids. The sample belongs to a study of T-cell reconstitution after alpha-beta-depleted transplantation in children. Unique molecular identifiers featured in how the TCRbeta library was prepared. TCRdb redid the calling of the PCR reads with MiXCR, one entry per CDR3 protein. The sample carries around 600,000 distinct CDR3 sequences, over 9.5% recorded once.

The receptor's source is a human donor who donated a stem cell graft to a child with acute myeloid leukemia. Here the sequenced sample was PBMCs from the stem cell graft donor, taken from the stem cell graft. The rearrangement links TRBV11-2 to TRBJ2-5, with TRBD2 matching 10 bases. The CDR3 loop is CASSSPSVAGGGLETQYF. CDR3 coding DNA: TGTGCCAGCAGCTCCCCGTCCGTAGCGGGAGGCGGGTTAGAGACCCAGTACTTC.